This TCR beta chain is from a study of T cell responses to AZD1222 COVID-19 vaccine. Findings and caveats of the study: With two AZD1222 doses given, Spike-specific TCR breadth and depth both rose. It should be noted that donors were predominantly white British and more often female, and clonal diversity was possibly underestimated.

Sequenced by immunoSEQ multiplex PCR; TCRdb stores in-frame clones only, minus some. Of some 120,000 clones listed, roughly 88% were seen once; the top ten hold 4.5% to 7%. The count of this clone is one. Its target is unknown. The clonotype originates from an adult who received the AZD1222 COVID-19 vaccine. The sequencing used peripheral blood, collected 28 days after the second AZD1222 dose.

The CDR3 nucleotides are TGCGCCAGCAGCTTGTCTCCGGACGGGAACACTGAAGCTTTCTTT. As protein: CASSLSPDGNTEAFF. The chain has TRBV5-1 and TRBJ1-1; the D is unclear. The CDR3 loop spans 15 amino acids. V dropped 1 base and J dropped 1 base, with 11 bases sitting between them. Germline V gene data show CDR1 as SGHRS and CDR2 as YFSETQ.